The 8 T cell receptor beta chains presented below share a single source sample, sequenced in a study of T cells after yellow fever vaccination. TCRdb re-derived calls from the 5' RACE reads in MiXCR, one entry per CDR3 protein. The sample holds about 550,000 distinct CDR3 sequences, 15% to 20% seen once. Material: PBMCs, obtained 15 days after the yellow fever booster vaccination. These receptor sequences come from a man aged 25 to 40 who received the YFV17D yellow fever vaccine.

This clonotype came up many times. The chain links TRBV3-1 to TRBJ2-7, with D uncertain. Trimming pared 1 base from V and 3 bases from J, leaving 4 bases between. Germline CDR1 and CDR2: LGHDT and YNNKEL (reference sequence). This CDR3 has 12 amino acids. CDR3 DNA: TGTGCCAGCAGCCAAGGACTCTACGAGCAGTACTTC. This encodes CASSQGLYEQYF.

This chain connects TRBV7-2 to TRBJ2-1; TRBD1 matches 7 bases. The CDR3 consists of 14 residues. Germline V gene sequence: CDR1 SGHTA, CDR2 FQGNSA. Trimming cost V 3 bases and J 10 bases; bases outside gene matches: 9. The CDR3 sequence: CASSLSTGNREQFF. The DNA for the CDR3 is TGTGCCAGCAGCTTGTCGACAGGGAACAGGGAGCAGTTCTTC.

The chain links TRBV4-3 to TRBJ2-2; D remains unclear. Trimming took 0 bases from V and 6 from J, leaving 8 bases between them. The germline V gene encodes CDR1 LGHNA and CDR2 YSLEER. This CDR3 has 14 residues. The CDR3 coding sequence is TGCGCCAGCAGCCAAGAGACACTTGCCGGGGAGCTGTTTTTT. Residues: CASSQETLAGELFF.

A few counts support this clonotype. V gene TRBV21-1 combines with J gene TRBJ2-7; TRBD2 reflects the table's D call only, with no check against the DNA. TRBV21-1 is given as a pseudogene. There are 16 residues in the CDR3. CDR3 sequence reads: CASSKDPVLAVHEQYF. CDR3 sequence (DNA): TGTGCCAGCAGCAAAGATCCCGTACTAGCGGTCCACGAGCAGTACTTC.

The chain couples TRBV7-2 to TRBJ2-1; a possible D gene is TRBD2 (6 bases). Germline CDR1 and CDR2: SGHTA and FQGNSA. Trimming stripped 7 bases from V and 10 bases from J, with 14 bases between. This CDR3 has 12 residues. DNA of the CDR3: TGTGCCAGCACCTCGGGACTTCCGGAGCAGTTCTTC. It is translated as CASTSGLPEQFF.

The sample holds a few counts of this clonotype. The chain recombines TRBV7-2 with TRBJ1-1; 8 positions match TRBD1. Germline V gene data show CDR1 as SGHTA and CDR2 as FQGNSA. This CDR3 comprises 12 residues. V dropped 5 bases and J dropped 8; count of bases not matched to a gene: 4. The CDR3 sequence is CASSRQGLEAFF. CDR3 nucleotides: TGTGCCAGCAGCCGACAGGGGTTGGAAGCTTTCTTT.

The gene calls are TRBV20-1 and TRBJ2-3; no clear D. This CDR3 spans 17 amino acids. The ends were cut back, 0 bases at V and 2 bases at J, with 18 bases in the middle. The germline gives CDR1 DFQATT, CDR2 SNEGSKA (reference sequence). The CDR3 DNA follows: TGCAGTGCTAGAGATCCTGGCGGCTCTCAAATCACAGATACGCAGTATTTT. This gives the protein CSARDPGGSQITDTQYF.

The chain joins TRBV6-2 or TRBV6-3 to TRBJ2-1, with 8 nucleotides matching TRBD1. Unmatched junction bases numbered 8, after V lost 6 bases and J lost 1 base. The CDR3 runs to 16 residues. Germline V gene sequence: CDR1 MNHEY, CDR2 SVGEGT. The CDR3 nucleotides read TGTGCCAGCAGAACCCCGACAGGGGTTTCCTACAATGAGCAGTTCTTC. Protein product: CASRTPTGVSYNEQFF.